Listed below are T cell receptor beta chains from one sample, sequenced in a study of blood T cell repertoires in COVID-19. Libraries were prepared by immunoSEQ multiplex PCR; TCRdb keeps only in-frame clonotypes and omits some of them. The sample shows about 150,000 clones, approximately 81% of them seen only once. Sequencing was done on a sample of PBMCs or T cells enriched from blood (not recorded which). The receptor source for this set is a woman aged 45-65 years who had recovered from COVID-19. Both conserved end residues are part of each CDR3. D genes are given only for firm matches. Only part of the rows carry a size: once, few, many, or a class if the clone is expanded.

clone_size	d_call	j_call	v_call	cdr3_nt	cdr3_aa
NA	TRBD1	TRBJ2-4	TRBV28	TGTGCCAGCAGTTCAATGACAGGGGGGTTTACCAAAAACATTCAGTACTTC	CASSSMTGGFTKNIQYF
NA	NA	TRBJ2-2	TRBV4-3	TGCGCCAGCAGCCAAGAGAGGGTAAACACCGGGGAGCTGTTTTTT	CASSQERVNTGELFF
NA	TRBD2	TRBJ2-3	TRBV7-2	TGTGCCAGCAGCCAGACTAGCGGGAGCGATACGCAGTATTTT	CASSQTSGSDTQYF
once	NA	TRBJ2-5	TRBV5-6	TGTGCCAGCAGCTTGTACTATTCAGAAGAGACCCAGTACTTC	CASSLYYSEETQYF
NA	TRBD1	TRBJ2-4	TRBV28	TGTGCCAGCAGCCAGGGGGCCCGGGGCATTCAGTACTTC	CASSQGARGIQYF
few	TRBD1	TRBJ2-7	TRBV6-6	TGTGCCAGCAGTCCGGGACAGGGGACAAAGGAGCAGTACTTC	CASSPGQGTKEQYF
NA	NA	TRBJ2-5	TRBV18	TGTGCCAGCTCACCAAGAAGCGGAGAGACCCAGTACTTC	CASSPRSGETQYF
NA	NA	TRBJ1-5	TRBV11-3	TGTGCCAGCAGCTTAGGCGGGGTCGGTCAGCCCCAGCATTTT	CASSLGGVGQPQHF
NA	NA	TRBJ1-2	TRBV5-4	TGTGCCAGCAGCCATTCCAGCGGGACTAACTATGGCTACACCTTC	CASSHSSGTNYGYTF
NA	NA	TRBJ2-6	TRBV6-5	TGTGCCAGCAGTTCCCCCGGGGCTGGGGCCAACGTCCTGACTTTC	CASSSPGAGANVLTF
NA	NA	TRBJ1-2	TRBV4-2	TGTGCCAGCAGCCCTTCAGGGGCCCCCACTCAGTATGGCTACACCTTC	CASSPSGAPTQYGYTF